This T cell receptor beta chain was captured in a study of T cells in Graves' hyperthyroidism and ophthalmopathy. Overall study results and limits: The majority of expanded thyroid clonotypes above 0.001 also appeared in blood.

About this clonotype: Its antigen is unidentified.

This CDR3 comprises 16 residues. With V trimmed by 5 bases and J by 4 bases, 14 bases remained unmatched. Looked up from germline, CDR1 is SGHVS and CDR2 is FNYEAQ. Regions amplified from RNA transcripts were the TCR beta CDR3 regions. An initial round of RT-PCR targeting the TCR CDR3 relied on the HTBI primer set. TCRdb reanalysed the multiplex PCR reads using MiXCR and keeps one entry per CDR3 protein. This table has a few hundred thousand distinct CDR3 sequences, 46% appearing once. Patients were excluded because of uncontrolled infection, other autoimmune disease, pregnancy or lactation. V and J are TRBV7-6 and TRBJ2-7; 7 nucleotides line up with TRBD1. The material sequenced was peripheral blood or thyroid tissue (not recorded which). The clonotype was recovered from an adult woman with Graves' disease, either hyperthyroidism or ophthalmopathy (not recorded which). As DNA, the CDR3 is TGTGCCAGCAGCCAGCGTCTGTCCGGACAGGATTACGAGCAGTACTTC. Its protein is CASSQRLSGQDYEQYF.